This TCR beta chain derives from a study of blood T cell repertoires in COVID-19. Overall study: Collection of acute and convalescent COVID-19 samples took place in the United States, Italy and Spain.

Authors' data handling: Reference gene primer amplification gave estimated nucleated cell counts. Some clones are missing from TCRdb's copy, which holds only in-frame ones; the method was immunoSEQ multiplex PCR. The DNA was the basis for D and trimming; V, J and clone size are from that table. Among about 440,000 clones listed, about 85% were seen once. This clone was observed a few times. Germline CDR1 is LNHDA and CDR2 is SQIVND (reference sequence). This CDR3 contains 15 residues. Trimming removed 0 bases from V and 7 bases from J; junction bases left unmatched: 6. Sequencing was carried out using PBMCs or T cells enriched from blood (not recorded which). The chain combines TRBV19 with TRBJ1-5, with 7 nucleotides matching TRBD1. The clonotype was recovered from a woman aged 18-29 years with acute COVID-19. CDR3 loop: CASSIERQGIQPQHF. DNA of the CDR3: TGTGCCAGTAGTATAGAAAGACAGGGAATACAGCCCCAGCATTTT.